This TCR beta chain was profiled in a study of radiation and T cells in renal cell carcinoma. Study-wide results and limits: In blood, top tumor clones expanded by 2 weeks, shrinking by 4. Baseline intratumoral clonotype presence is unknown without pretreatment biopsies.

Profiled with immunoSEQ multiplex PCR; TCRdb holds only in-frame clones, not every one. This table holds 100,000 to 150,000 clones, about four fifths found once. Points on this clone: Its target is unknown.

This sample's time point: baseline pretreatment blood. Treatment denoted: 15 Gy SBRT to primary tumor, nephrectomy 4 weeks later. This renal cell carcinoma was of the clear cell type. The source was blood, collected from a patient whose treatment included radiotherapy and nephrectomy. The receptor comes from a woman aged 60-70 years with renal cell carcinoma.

CDR3: CASSSGLAGGYEQYF. The CDR3 DNA reads TGTGCCAGCAGCTCGGGACTAGCGGGGGGTTACGAGCAGTACTTC. V usage is TRBV5-8 and J usage is TRBJ2-7, with TRBD2 matching over 15 bases. The CDR3 sequence is 15 residues long. The germline V gene encodes CDR1 SGHTS and CDR2 YDEGEE. The junction had 2 bases not matched to a gene; V was cut back by 3 bases and J by 4 bases.